This is a list of T cell receptor beta chains from one sample in a study of CD8+CD57+ T cells in acquired aplastic anemia. TCRdb fed the reads into MiXCR, producing one record per CDR3 protein. The sample has about 130,000 distinct CDR3 sequences; around 48% are singletons. Sequencing input: sorted CD4+, CD8+, or CD8+CD57+ T cells (not recorded which) from PBMCs. Receptor source: a human donor in good health, serving as a control. Both conserved end residues are part of each CDR3. Fields, in order: J gene, V gene, clone size, D gene, CDR3 length, CDR3 protein, CDR3 DNA. D genes are given only for firm matches. Clone size is not always given. Where it is, it says once, few, many or a class for expanded clones.

j_gene: TRBJ1-2; v_gene: TRBV11-2; abundance: many; d_gene: TRBD1; len: 16; CDR3aa: CASSLTGGAVNYGYTF; CDR3nt: TGTGCCAGCAGCCTCACAGGGGGCGCCGTTAACTATGGCTACACCTTC
j_gene: TRBJ2-7; v_gene: TRBV10-3; abundance: few; d_gene: NA; len: 12; CDR3aa: CAISETSYEQYF; CDR3nt: TGTGCCATCAGCGAAACTTCCTACGAGCAGTACTTC
j_gene: TRBJ2-5; v_gene: TRBV3-1; abundance: many; d_gene: NA; len: 17; CDR3aa: CASQSYRQTSSQETQYF; CDR3nt: TGTGCCAGTCAAAGCTATCGCCAGACTAGTTCCCAAGAGACCCAGTACTTC
j_gene: TRBJ2-6; v_gene: TRBV7-3; abundance: many; d_gene: TRBD1; len: 18; CDR3aa: CASSLIGTGLSGANVLTF; CDR3nt: TGTGCCAGCAGCTTAATCGGGACAGGCCTCTCTGGGGCCAACGTCCTGACTTTC
j_gene: TRBJ1-3; v_gene: TRBV12-3/TRBV12-4; abundance: many; d_gene: TRBD1; len: 15; CDR3aa: CASSPGQGFGNTIYF; CDR3nt: TGTGCCAGCAGTCCTGGACAGGGGTTCGGAAACACCATATATTTT
j_gene: TRBJ1-6; v_gene: TRBV19; abundance: few; d_gene: TRBD1; len: 15; CDR3aa: CASSSGGAFNSPLHF; CDR3nt: TGTGCCAGTAGTTCAGGGGGGGCCTTCAATTCACCCCTCCACTTT
j_gene: TRBJ2-1; v_gene: TRBV5-5; abundance: NA; d_gene: NA; len: 14; CDR3aa: CASSTLRSGFEQFF; CDR3nt: TGTGCCAGCAGCACATTAAGATCGGGTTTTGAGCAGTTCTTC
j_gene: TRBJ1-6; v_gene: TRBV25-1; abundance: NA; d_gene: NA; len: 17; CDR3aa: CASSEVGRSSYNSPLHF; CDR3nt: TGTGCCAGCAGTGAAGTGGGCAGAAGCTCCTATAATTCACCCCTCCACTTT
j_gene: TRBJ2-3; v_gene: TRBV11-2; abundance: many; d_gene: TRBD1; len: 16; CDR3aa: CASSLGRQGPADTQYF; CDR3nt: TGTGCCAGCAGCTTAGGAAGACAGGGGCCGGCAGATACGCAGTATTTT
j_gene: TRBJ1-5; v_gene: TRBV30; abundance: many; d_gene: TRBD1; len: 13; CDR3aa: CAWKGTGVQPQHF; CDR3nt: TGTGCCTGGAAAGGGACAGGGGTTCAGCCCCAGCATTTT
j_gene: TRBJ2-7; v_gene: TRBV11-2; abundance: NA; d_gene: TRBD2; len: 16; CDR3aa: CASSSGTSGGHYEQYF; CDR3nt: TGTGCCAGCAGCTCCGGGACTAGCGGGGGGCACTACGAGCAGTACTTC
j_gene: TRBJ2-5; v_gene: TRBV20-1; abundance: few; d_gene: TRBD2; len: 16; CDR3aa: CSAGWTSGGIQETQYF; CDR3nt: TGCAGTGCTGGCTGGACTAGCGGGGGGATCCAAGAGACCCAGTACTTC
j_gene: TRBJ2-5; v_gene: TRBV7-7; abundance: NA; d_gene: TRBD1; len: 14; CDR3aa: CASSSRDSQETQYF; CDR3nt: TGTGCTAGCAGCTCCCGGGACAGCCAAGAGACCCAGTACTTC
j_gene: TRBJ2-6; v_gene: TRBV7-2; abundance: many; d_gene: NA; len: 16; CDR3aa: CASSSGELAGANVLTF; CDR3nt: TGTGCCAGCAGCTCAGGGGAGTTGGCTGGGGCCAACGTCCTGACTTTC
j_gene: TRBJ1-3; v_gene: TRBV30; abundance: NA; d_gene: NA; len: 16; CDR3aa: CAWSVLYGSSGNTIYF; CDR3nt: TGTGCCTGGAGTGTACTGTATGGTAGCTCTGGAAACACCATATATTTT
j_gene: TRBJ1-6; v_gene: TRBV5-1; abundance: many; d_gene: TRBD1; len: 16; CDR3aa: CASSFYRQGSNSPLHF; CDR3nt: TGCGCCAGCAGCTTCTACAGACAGGGTAGTAATTCACCCCTCCACTTT
j_gene: TRBJ1-2; v_gene: TRBV24-1; abundance: NA; d_gene: NA; len: 14; CDR3aa: CATSDSRQNYGYTF; CDR3nt: TGTGCCACCAGTGATTCGAGACAGAACTATGGCTACACCTTC
j_gene: TRBJ1-1; v_gene: TRBV19; abundance: many; d_gene: NA; len: 15; CDR3aa: CASSIPGRMNTEAFF; CDR3nt: TGTGCCAGTAGTATTCCGGGACGGATGAACACTGAAGCTTTCTTT
j_gene: TRBJ2-1; v_gene: TRBV20-1; abundance: NA; d_gene: NA; len: 13; CDR3aa: CSATGVSYNEQFF; CDR3nt: TGCAGTGCTACAGGGGTTTCCTACAATGAGCAGTTCTTC
j_gene: TRBJ2-7; v_gene: TRBV7-8; abundance: NA; d_gene: NA; len: 12; CDR3aa: CASSLRVYEQYF; CDR3nt: TGTGCCAGCAGCCTCCGGGTTTACGAGCAGTACTTC
j_gene: TRBJ2-5; v_gene: TRBV7-8; abundance: many; d_gene: TRBD2; len: 17; CDR3aa: CASSPGWTSRNEETQYF; CDR3nt: TGTGCCAGCAGCCCGGGGTGGACTAGCCGGAACGAAGAGACCCAGTACTTC
j_gene: TRBJ1-1; v_gene: TRBV15; abundance: many; d_gene: NA; len: 14; CDR3aa: CATSREGGFTEAFF; CDR3nt: TGTGCCACCAGCAGAGAGGGGGGGTTCACTGAAGCTTTCTTT
j_gene: TRBJ2-7; v_gene: TRBV15; abundance: NA; d_gene: NA; len: 13; CDR3aa: CATSRDEGNEQYF; CDR3nt: TGTGCCACCAGCAGAGATGAGGGAAACGAGCAGTACTTC
j_gene: TRBJ1-1; v_gene: TRBV28; abundance: NA; d_gene: NA; len: 14; CDR3aa: CASSLPQGNTEAFF; CDR3nt: TGTGCCAGCAGTCTCCCCCAGGGGAACACTGAAGCTTTCTTT